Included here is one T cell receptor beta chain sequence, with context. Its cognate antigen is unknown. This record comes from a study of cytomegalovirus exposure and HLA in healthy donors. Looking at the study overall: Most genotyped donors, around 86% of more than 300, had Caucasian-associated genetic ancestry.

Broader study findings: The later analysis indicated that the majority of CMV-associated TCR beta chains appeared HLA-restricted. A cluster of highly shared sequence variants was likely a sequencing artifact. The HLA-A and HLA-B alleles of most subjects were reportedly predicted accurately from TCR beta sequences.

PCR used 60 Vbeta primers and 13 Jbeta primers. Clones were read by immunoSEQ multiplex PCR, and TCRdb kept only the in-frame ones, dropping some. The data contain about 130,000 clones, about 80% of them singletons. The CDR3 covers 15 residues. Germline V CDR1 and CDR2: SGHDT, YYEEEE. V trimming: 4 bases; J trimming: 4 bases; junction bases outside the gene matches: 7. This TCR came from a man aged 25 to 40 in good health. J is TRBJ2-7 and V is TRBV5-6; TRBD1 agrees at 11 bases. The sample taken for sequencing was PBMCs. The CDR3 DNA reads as TGTGCCAGCAGCCTCCGGGACAGGGGGTTATACGAGCAGTACTTC. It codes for CASSLRDRGLYEQYF.